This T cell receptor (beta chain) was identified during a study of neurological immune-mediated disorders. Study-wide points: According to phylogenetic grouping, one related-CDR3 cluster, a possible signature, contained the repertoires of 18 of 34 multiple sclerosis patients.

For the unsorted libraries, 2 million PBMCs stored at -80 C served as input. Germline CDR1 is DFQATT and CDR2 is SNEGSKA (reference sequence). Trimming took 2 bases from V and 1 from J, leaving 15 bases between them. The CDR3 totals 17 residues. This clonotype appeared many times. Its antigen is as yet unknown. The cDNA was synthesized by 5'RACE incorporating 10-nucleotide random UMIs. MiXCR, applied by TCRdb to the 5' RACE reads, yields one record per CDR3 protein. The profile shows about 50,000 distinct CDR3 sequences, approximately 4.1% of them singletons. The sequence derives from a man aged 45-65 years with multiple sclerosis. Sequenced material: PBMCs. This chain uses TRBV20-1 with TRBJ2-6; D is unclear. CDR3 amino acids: CSARHDTERSGANVLTF. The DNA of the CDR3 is TGCAGTGCTAGACACGACACCGAGAGGTCTGGGGCCAACGTCCTGACTTTC.